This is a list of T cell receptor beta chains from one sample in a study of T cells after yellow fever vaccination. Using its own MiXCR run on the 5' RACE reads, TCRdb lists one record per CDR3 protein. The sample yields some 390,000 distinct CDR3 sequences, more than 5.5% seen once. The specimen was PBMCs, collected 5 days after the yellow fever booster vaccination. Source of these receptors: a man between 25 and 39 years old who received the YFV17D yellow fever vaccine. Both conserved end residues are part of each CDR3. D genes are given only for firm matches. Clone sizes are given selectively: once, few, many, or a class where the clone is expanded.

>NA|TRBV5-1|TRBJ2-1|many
CASSLVLPSANEQFF
TGCGCCAGCAGCTTGGTTCTCCCCTCGGCCAATGAGCAGTTCTTC
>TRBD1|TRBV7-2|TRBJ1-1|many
CASSPGTGMNTEAFF
TGTGCCAGCAGCCCCGGGACAGGGATGAACACTGAAGCTTTCTTT
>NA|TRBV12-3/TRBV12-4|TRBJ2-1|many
CASSFLYEQFF
TGTGCCAGCAGTTTCTTATATGAGCAGTTCTTC
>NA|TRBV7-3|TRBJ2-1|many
CASSDPGTSNEQFF
TGTGCCAGCAGCGATCCCGGGACAAGCAATGAGCAGTTCTTC
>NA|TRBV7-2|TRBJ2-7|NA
CASSFQGGSSYEQYF
TGTGCCAGCAGCTTTCAGGGGGGAAGCTCCTACGAGCAGTACTTC
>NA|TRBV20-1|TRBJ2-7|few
CSATDRIGYEQYF
TGCAGTGCCACCGACAGAATCGGCTACGAGCAGTACTTC
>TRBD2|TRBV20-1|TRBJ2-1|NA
CSARDFSGSSYNEQFF
TGCAGTGCTAGAGATTTTAGCGGGAGCTCCTACAATGAGCAGTTCTTC
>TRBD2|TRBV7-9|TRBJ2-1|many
CATAAQRETEDEQFF
TGTGCCACCGCCGCCCAGCGGGAGACTGAAGATGAGCAGTTCTTC
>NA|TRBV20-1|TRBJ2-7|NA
CSAPVSSYEQYF
TGCAGTGCGCCCGTCAGCTCCTACGAGCAGTACTTC
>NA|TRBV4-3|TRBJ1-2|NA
CASSQNRRAGGYTF
TGCGCCAGCAGCCAAAACAGGAGGGCGGGGGGCTACACCTTC
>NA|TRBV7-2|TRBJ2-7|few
CASSLAGAGSSFEQYF
TGTGCCAGCAGCTTAGCTGGGGCAGGGAGTTCGTTTGAGCAGTACTTC
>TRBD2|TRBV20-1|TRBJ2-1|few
CSARDPGLAGGGSYNEQFF
TGCAGTGCTAGAGACCCGGGACTAGCGGGAGGGGGCTCCTACAATGAGCAGTTCTTC
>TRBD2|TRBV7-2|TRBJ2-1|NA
CASSSISGRRGNEQFF
TGTGCCAGCAGCTCCATTAGCGGGAGAAGGGGCAATGAGCAGTTCTTC
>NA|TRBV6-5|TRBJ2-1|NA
CASSYSEGTYNEQFF
TGTGCCAGCAGTTACTCGGAGGGCACCTACAATGAGCAGTTCTTC
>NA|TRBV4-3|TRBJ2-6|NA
CASSPEGTGYSGANVLTF
TGCGCCAGCAGCCCAGAGGGAACGGGATATTCTGGGGCCAACGTCCTGACTTTC
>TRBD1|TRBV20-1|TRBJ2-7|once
CCARDLNPGQSYEQYF
TGCTGTGCTAGAGACCTCAACCCGGGACAGAGCTACGAGCAGTACTTC
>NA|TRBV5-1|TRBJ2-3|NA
CASSTVRSGTDTQYF
TGCGCCAGCAGCACCGTACGGAGCGGCACAGATACGCAGTATTTT
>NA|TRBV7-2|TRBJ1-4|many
CASSFRPNEKLFF
TGTGCCAGCAGCTTTAGGCCTAATGAAAAACTGTTTTTT
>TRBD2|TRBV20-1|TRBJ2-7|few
CSARDTGTSEYEQYF
TGCAGTGCCAGAGACACCGGGACTAGCGAATACGAGCAGTACTTC
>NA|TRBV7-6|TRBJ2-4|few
CASSQQGGNIQYF
TGTGCCAGCAGCCAGCAGGGGGGGAACATTCAGTACTTC
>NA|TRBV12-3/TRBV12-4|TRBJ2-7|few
CASSLDWSPPGEQYF
TGTGCCAGCAGTTTGGACTGGAGCCCCCCGGGGGAGCAGTACTTC
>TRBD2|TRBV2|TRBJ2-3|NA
CASCHRDLAGDGRTDTQYF
TGTGCCAGCTGTCACAGGGATCTAGCGGGAGACGGGCGCACAGATACGCAGTATTTT
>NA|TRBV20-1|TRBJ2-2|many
CSARSRENTGELFF
TGCAGTGCTAGAAGCAGGGAGAACACCGGGGAGCTGTTTTTT
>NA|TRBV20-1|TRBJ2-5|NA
CSAEGGGKGRSETQYF
TGCAGTGCCGAAGGGGGGGGGAAAGGTCGTAGCGAGACCCAGTACTTC
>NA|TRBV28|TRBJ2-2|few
CASINPGSTGELFF
TGTGCCAGCATCAACCCGGGGAGCACCGGGGAGCTGTTTTTT
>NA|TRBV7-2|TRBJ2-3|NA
CASSLLAAYTDTQYF
TGTGCCAGCAGCTTGCTAGCTGCTTACACAGATACGCAGTATTTT
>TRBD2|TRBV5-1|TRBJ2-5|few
CASSLRTSGRGAGETQYF
TGCGCCAGCAGCCTCAGGACTAGCGGGAGGGGGGCCGGGGAGACCCAGTACTTC
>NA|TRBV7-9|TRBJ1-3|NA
CTSSLGYVSGNTIYF
TGTACCAGCAGCTTAGGATATGTCTCTGGAAACACCATATATTTT
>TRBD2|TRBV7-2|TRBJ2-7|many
CASSPDWASGYYEQYF
TGTGCCAGCAGCCCCGACTGGGCTAGCGGTTACTACGAGCAGTACTTC